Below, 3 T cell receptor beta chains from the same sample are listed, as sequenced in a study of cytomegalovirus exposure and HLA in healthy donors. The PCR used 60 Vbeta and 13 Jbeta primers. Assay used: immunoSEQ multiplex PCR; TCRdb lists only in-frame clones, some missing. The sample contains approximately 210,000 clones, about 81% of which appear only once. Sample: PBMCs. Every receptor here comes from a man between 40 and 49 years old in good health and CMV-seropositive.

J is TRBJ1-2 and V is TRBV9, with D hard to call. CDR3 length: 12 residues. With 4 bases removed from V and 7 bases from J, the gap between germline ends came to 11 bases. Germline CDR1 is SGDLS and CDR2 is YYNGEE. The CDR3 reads CASSPDLSGYTF. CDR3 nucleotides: TGTGCCAGCAGCCCGGACTTGAGTGGCTACACCTTC.

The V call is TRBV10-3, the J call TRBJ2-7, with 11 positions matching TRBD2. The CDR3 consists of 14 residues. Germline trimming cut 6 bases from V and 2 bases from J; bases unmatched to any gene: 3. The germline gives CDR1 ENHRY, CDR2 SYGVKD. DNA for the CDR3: TGTGCCATCAGCCGACTAGCGGGACCCTACGAGCAGTACGTC. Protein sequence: CAISRLAGPYEQYV.

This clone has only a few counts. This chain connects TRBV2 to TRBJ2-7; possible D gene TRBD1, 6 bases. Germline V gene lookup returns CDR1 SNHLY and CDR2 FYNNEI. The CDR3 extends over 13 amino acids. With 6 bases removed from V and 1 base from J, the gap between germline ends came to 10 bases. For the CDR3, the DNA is TGTGCCAGCAGGGTACAGGGTTCCTACGAGCAGTACTTC. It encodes CASRVQGSYEQYF. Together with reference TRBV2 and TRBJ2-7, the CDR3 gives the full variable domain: EPEVTQTPSHQVTQMGQEVILRCVPISNHLYFYWYRQILGQKVEFLVSFYNNEISEKSEIFDDQFSVERPDGSNFTLKIRSTKLEDSAMYFCASRVQGSYEQYFGPGTRLTVT.